This TCR beta chain was captured in a study of cytomegalovirus exposure and HLA in healthy donors. Primers included in the PCR were 60 Vbeta and 13 Jbeta primers. Using immunoSEQ multiplex PCR, the repertoire was profiled, and TCRdb retains in-frame clones only, with some absent. The profile shows about 130,000 clones, 80% of them singletons. Turning to this clone: Its cognate antigen is unknown.

Study-wide results and caveats: Researchers counted roughly 150 TCR beta chains as cytomegalovirus-associated. In a later analysis, HLA-associated beta chains showed higher expansion and lower generation probabilities than comparable chains. With later analysis, a missense DCLRE1C variant became linked to TCR beta V- and J-gene trimming.

V trimming: 5 bases; J trimming: 3 bases; junction bases outside the gene matches: 3. The CDR3 runs to 14 residues. Per the germline V gene, CDR1 is GTSNPN and CDR2 is SVGIG (reference sequence). The V and J genes are TRBV30 and TRBJ2-2; 10 bases are a match to TRBD1. The receptor's source is a man younger than 40 in good health and CMV-seronegative. Specimen: PBMCs. Here the CDR3 reads CAWGDRGHTGELFF. CDR3 nucleotide sequence: TGTGCCTGGGGCGACAGGGGGCACACCGGGGAGCTGTTTTTT.